Here is one TCR beta chain with its context. The antigen is undetermined. The record originates from a study of memory CD4+ T cells and cytomegalovirus serostatus. Findings and caveats of the study: Suggested: most of the CMV-linked TCR signature lies in CD4+ memory cells. About 40% of the roughly 160 known CMV-associated TCRbeta sequences appeared in CD4+ memory.

Trimming left V 0 bases short and J 0 bases short, with 6 bases between. Germline loops: CDR1 LGHNA, CDR2 YSLEER. The CDR3 is 15 amino acids. Single viable CD3+CD4+CD8-CD45RO+ cells were sorted as the memory CD4+ T cells. Total CD4+ T cells were enriched by CD4 positive selection. Sequencing used immunoSEQ multiplex PCR; TCRdb keeps in-frame clones, though not all of them. The sample comprises about 46,000 clones, about 73% of which are singletons, and approximately 0.97% rests with the top ten. Sequenced sample: memory CD4+ T cells from blood. The TCR originated in an adult in good health and CMV-seronegative. This chain joins TRBV4-3 and TRBJ2-1; D is undetermined. The CDR3 sequence is CASSQEPSSYNEQFF. The CDR3 region has the DNA TGCGCCAGCAGCCAAGAACCAAGCTCCTACAATGAGCAGTTCTTC.